This TCR beta chain derives from a study of shared clonotypes between healthy human individuals. General study findings and limits: Tissues were not sampled, only blood, and their repertoires likely differ.

The CDR3 covers 15 residues. From germline, CDR1 is SEHNR and CDR2 FQNEAQ (reference sequence). Trimming took off 5 bases at V and 5 bases at J, with 18 bases between the two ends. Naive CD8 isolation took CD45RO-negative cells positively selected for CCR7 and excluded terminally differentiated effector memory CD45RA+ cells. Each of the donors was a healthy adult who was HIV-negative and had not had a recent acute infection or vaccination. A word on this clone: No antigen is known for it.

This was a deep-level run. Assay used: immunoSEQ multiplex PCR; TCRdb lists only in-frame clones, some missing. The data show 750,000 to 1,000,000 clones, with 90% to 95% seen just once and 20% to 30% held by the top ten. The source material was naive CD8+ T cells sorted from blood. V is TRBV7-9 and J is TRBJ1-1; no clear D gene. The TCR was taken from a man between 25 and 39 years old in good health. The CDR3 sequence: CASSAARGVGTEAFF. CDR3 nucleotide sequence: TGTGCCAGCAGCGCCGCCCGGGGAGTTGGTACTGAAGCTTTCTTT.